The sequence of this T cell receptor (beta chain) was determined in a study of CD8 T cells in ankylosing spondylitis. Using its own MiXCR run on the 5' RACE reads, TCRdb lists one record per CDR3 protein. The sample shows 200,000 to 250,000 distinct CDR3 sequences, about a quarter of them seen only once. This clonotype was picked up many times. Germline V gene sequence: CDR1 MGHRA, CDR2 YSYEKL. With 2 bases clipped from V and 11 bases from J, the junction kept 2 bases outside the gene matches. This CDR3 spans 12 amino acids. The genes are TRBV4-1 and TRBJ2-1; 8 positions agree with TRBD1. Sequencing was done on a sample of blood, either unsorted or a sorted T cell fraction (not recorded which). The clonotype was recovered from a male donor with ankylosing spondylitis or in good health (not recorded which). The CDR3: CASSQRQGQQFF. CDR3 DNA sequence: TGCGCCAGCAGCCAAAGACAGGGGCAGCAGTTCTTC.